These 25 T cell receptor beta chains came from one sample sequenced in a study of blood T cell repertoires in COVID-19. TCRdb's copy holds only in-frame clones and misses some; the assay was immunoSEQ multiplex PCR. Among around 200,000 clones listed, over 80% were seen once. The sample taken for sequencing was peripheral blood. The receptors stem from a woman aged 40 to 49 with acute or convalescent COVID-19.

The J gene is TRBJ2-7, the V gene TRBV18, with D unresolved. The germline V and J ends were trimmed by 1 base and 3 bases, with 7 bases remaining between them. This CDR3 contains 13 residues. The germline CDR1 and CDR2 sequences are KGHSH and LQKENI. The CDR3: CASSPQTRYEQYF. Here the CDR3 DNA reads TGTGCCAGCTCACCACAGACACGCTACGAGCAGTACTTC. The full variable domain, rest sourced from reference TRBV18 and TRBJ2-7, is NAGVMQNPRHLVRRRGQEARLRCSPMKGHSHVYWYRQLPEEGLKFMVYLQKENIIDESGMPKERFSAEFPKEGPSILRIQQVVRGDSAAYFCASSPQTRYEQYFGPGTRLTVT.

V is TRBV27 and J is TRBJ2-2; tentatively, D is TRBD1 (5 bases). Germline CDR1 MNHEY, CDR2 SMNVEV (reference sequence). The CDR3 has 14 residues. Trimming cost V 1 base and J 8 bases, with 11 bases left between them. CDR3 region: CASSLWGREGELFF. CDR3 coding DNA: TGTGCCAGCAGTTTATGGGGCAGAGAGGGGGAGCTGTTTTTT.

The chain carries TRBV5-4 and TRBJ2-3, with TRBD2 matching 15 bases. V was clipped by 4 bases and J by 3 bases; unmatched bases: 3. CDR1 and CDR2 (germline): SGHNT, YYREEE (reference sequence). The CDR3 covers 16 residues. The CDR3 DNA sequence: TGTGCCAGCAGCCCGGGGACTAGCGGGAGGACAGATACGCAGTATTTT. This encodes CASSPGTSGRTDTQYF.

CDR3 sequence: CASSPGQAGYTEAFF. CDR3 nucleotide sequence: TGTGCCAGCTCACCCGGACAGGCGGGGTACACTGAAGCTTTCTTT. This chain joins TRBV18 and TRBJ1-1; the match to TRBD1 covers 7 bases. The CDR3 spans 15 residues. Germline-derived CDR1 and CDR2 are KGHSH and LQKENI. V shed 3 bases, J shed 3 bases, and the junction held 7 bases outside the gene matches.

In its sample, this clone was seen a few times. The J gene is TRBJ2-1, the V gene TRBV7-2; perhaps TRBD2 as D (5 bases). CDR3 size: 15 residues. The germline V gene has CDR1 SGHTA and CDR2 FQGNSA. Between the trimmed V and J ends, which lost 5 bases and 3 bases, there was a span of 14 bases. The CDR3 sequence is CASSPGRTYYNEQFF. In DNA, the CDR3 is TGTGCCAGCAGCCCGGGAAGGACTTACTACAATGAGCAGTTCTTC. The variable domain in full, with the rest retrieved from reference TRBV7-2 and TRBJ2-1, is GAGVSQSPSNKVTEKGKDVELRCDPISGHTALYWYRQSLGQGLEFLIYFQGNSAPDKSGLPSDRFSAERTGGSVSTLTIQRTQQEDSAVYLCASSPGRTYYNEQFFGPGTRLTVL.

The CDR3 is CASSYSGRGTYEQYF. In nucleotides, the CDR3 is TGCGCCAGCAGCTATAGCGGGAGGGGGACCTACGAGCAGTACTTC. The chain employs TRBV5-1 and TRBJ2-7; 11 bases line up with TRBD2. This CDR3 is built from 15 residues. The V and J ends lost 3 bases and 2 bases, in that order; junction bases with no gene match: 4. CDR1 is SGHRS and CDR2 is YFSETQ in the germline V gene.

This chain joins TRBV11-2 and TRBJ2-2, with a possible D match to TRBD1 (5 bases). This CDR3 is built from 17 residues. Germline assignment: CDR1 SGHAT and CDR2 FQNNGV. Deletions cut 0 bases from V and 2 bases from J, with 13 bases between. The CDR3 is CASSLERDRGNTGELFF. CDR3 DNA: TGTGCCAGCAGCTTAGAACGCGACAGAGGAAACACCGGGGAGCTGTTTTTT.

CDR3 sequence: CASSFPGDPEAFF. CDR3 in DNA: TGTGCCAGCAGTTTTCCCGGAGACCCTGAAGCTTTCTTT. The chain uses TRBV12-3 or TRBV12-4 and TRBJ1-1; D not resolved. The V end lost 3 bases, the J end lost 6 bases, and 11 bases lay between the germline ends. The CDR3 has 13 residues.

The chain links TRBV16 to TRBJ2-5, with D perhaps TRBD2 (6 bases). The length of the CDR3 is 15 residues. V lost 1 base and J lost 5, with 14 bases in between. CDR1 and CDR2 (germline): KGHSY, FQNENV. CDR3 amino acids: CASSQFFGSGETQYF. Here the CDR3 DNA reads TGTGCCAGCAGCCAATTCTTCGGCAGCGGGGAGACCCAGTACTTC.

This clone has more than one count but fewer than ten. The CDR3 nucleotides read TGTGCCAGCAGCTCCTCCCACAGGGGTGATCGCTACACCTTC. Protein: CASSSSHRGDRYTF. The chain carries TRBV7-2 and TRBJ1-2; 7 nucleotides line up with TRBD1. The junction had 11 bases not matched to a gene; V was cut back by 4 bases and J by 9 bases. The CDR3 totals 14 residues. Germline assignment: CDR1 SGHTA and CDR2 FQGNSA.

The rearrangement links TRBV28 to TRBJ2-7, with unresolved D. Germline CDR1 is MDHEN and CDR2 is SYDVKM. Trimming stripped 3 bases from V and 3 bases from J, with 24 bases between. This CDR3 comprises 18 residues. CDR3 protein: CASSFNLPAAPRGYEQYF. The CDR3 DNA is TGTGCCAGCAGTTTCAACCTACCGGCAGCGCCGAGAGGCTACGAGCAGTACTTC.

The genes are TRBV4-1 and TRBJ2-1; 9 bases fit TRBD1. The CDR3 consists of 18 residues. From germline, CDR1 is MGHRA and CDR2 YSYEKL. The V segment lost 1 base and the J segment 2 bases; nucleotides outside the gene matches: 9. The CDR3 here is CASSQAPLGDRAYNEQFF. Here the CDR3 DNA reads TGCGCCAGCAGCCAAGCCCCCCTCGGGGACAGGGCCTACAATGAGCAGTTCTTC.

This chain joins TRBV7-2 and TRBJ2-5; no clear D. V was pared by 0 bases and J by 5 bases, with 4 bases between. The CDR3 covers 12 residues. Germline V gene data show CDR1 as SGHTA and CDR2 as FQGNSA. The CDR3 sequence: CASSLARETQYF. CDR3 nucleotides: TGTGCCAGCAGCTTAGCTCGGGAGACCCAGTACTTC.

The gene calls are TRBV6-4 and TRBJ2-1; 9 bases line up with TRBD2. The CDR3 contains 15 residues. The J segment lost 4 bases and the V segment lost 3 bases, leaving 4 bases of the junction unmatched. Germline V gene lookup returns CDR1 MRHNA and CDR2 SNTAGT. The chain's CDR3 is CASSEVSGSYNEQFF. CDR3 nucleotides: TGTGCCAGCAGTGAAGTTAGCGGGAGTTACAATGAGCAGTTCTTC.

The genes are TRBV5-4 and TRBJ2-7; D is possibly TRBD2 (6 bases). The ends were cut back, 0 bases at V and 3 bases at J, with 16 bases in the middle. The germline V gene has CDR1 SGHNT and CDR2 YYREEE (reference sequence). The CDR3 spans 16 residues. CDR3 protein: CASSLGGVKPYYEQYF. The CDR3 coding sequence is TGTGCCAGCAGCTTGGGGGGGGTGAAACCCTACTACGAGCAGTACTTC.

This clone was seen once. As DNA, the CDR3 is TGTGCCAGCAGCTTCATAGCGGGGGGATCTTCCTACGAGCAGTACTTC. This gives the protein CASSFIAGGSSYEQYF. V usage is TRBV11-1 and J usage is TRBJ2-7; 10 bases map to TRBD2. Germline V gene sequence: CDR1 SGHAT, CDR2 FQDESV (reference sequence). CDR3 size: 16 residues. V gave up 3 bases and J gave up 1 base; unmatched junction bases: 6.

This chain connects TRBV5-1 to TRBJ2-1, with 11 bases matching TRBD2. Trimming at V came to 6 bases and at J to 6 bases, leaving 8 bases not matched to a gene. This CDR3 is 15 amino acids long. The V gene's germline CDR1 is SGHRS and CDR2 YFSETQ. CDR3 sequence (DNA): TGCGCCAGCAACATAGCGGGAGGGCCCGTCAATGAGCAGTTCTTC. Protein sequence: CASNIAGGPVNEQFF.

This clone was seen only a few times. The genes are TRBV6-2 or TRBV6-3 and TRBJ2-1, with D perhaps matching TRBD2 (5 bases). The CDR3 has 14 amino acids. V was shortened by 4 bases and J by 8 bases, with 15 bases between the two germline ends. Germline V gene data show CDR1 as MNHEY and CDR2 as SVGEGT. CDR3 sequence: CASSSGLPSDEQFF. For the CDR3, the DNA is TGTGCCAGCAGTTCCGGACTCCCGTCGGATGAGCAGTTCTTC.

This rearrangement joins TRBV7-9 to TRBJ2-1; tentatively, D is TRBD2 (6 bases). The V end was cut by 3 bases, the J end by 8 bases, with 11 bases between. The CDR3 loop spans 13 amino acids. Germline loops: CDR1 SEHNR, CDR2 FQNEAQ (reference sequence). DNA for the CDR3: TGTGCCAGCAGCTTTGCGGGAAGCGATGAGCAGTTCTTC. It translates to CASSFAGSDEQFF.

This chain joins TRBV7-9 and TRBJ2-7; D not resolved. The V gene's germline CDR1 is SEHNR and CDR2 FQNEAQ (reference sequence). The CDR3 contains 14 residues. Trimming removed 5 bases from V and 0 bases from J, with 11 bases in between. Written as DNA, the CDR3 is TGTGCCAGCAGCCCCCTAGACGGCTCCTACGAGCAGTACTTC. It codes for CASSPLDGSYEQYF.

The gene calls are TRBV5-4 and TRBJ2-1; TRBD1 agrees at 7 bases. The V gene end was trimmed by 5 bases and the J gene end by 8 bases; junction bases not matched to a gene: 13. This CDR3 has 15 amino acids. Looked up from germline, CDR1 is SGHNT and CDR2 is YYREEE (reference sequence). CDR3 DNA sequence: TGTGCCAGCAGTTTCGGGACAGTTAGTAGCCATGAGCAGTTCTTC. This sequence encodes CASSFGTVSSHEQFF.

With regard to this clone: Other DNA sequences of this sample code for an identical CDR3. The J gene is TRBJ1-1, the V gene TRBV7-9, with TRBD1 matching over 7 bases. With 5 bases clipped from V and 11 bases from J, the junction kept 8 bases outside the gene matches. The CDR3 is 12 amino acids. Germline values: CDR1 SEHNR, CDR2 FQNEAQ (reference sequence). This CDR3 is CASSRQGSGAFF. Here the CDR3 DNA reads TGTGCCAGCAGCCGACAGGGATCGGGGGCTTTCTTT.

This chain links TRBV27 with TRBJ1-2, with TRBD1 as a possible D gene (6 bases). Trimming left V 6 bases short and J 5 bases short, with 19 bases between. CDR1 and CDR2 (germline): MNHEY, SMNVEV (reference sequence). The CDR3 has 15 amino acids. The CDR3 region is CASRPHERTVYGYTF. In nucleotides, the CDR3 is TGTGCCAGCAGACCCCACGAGAGGACAGTTTATGGCTACACCTTC.

V usage is TRBV30 and J usage is TRBJ1-2; 10 nucleotides agree with TRBD1. The germline V gene has CDR1 GTSNPN and CDR2 SVGIG (reference sequence). CDR3 size: 14 residues. V lost 3 bases and J lost 3; bases outside the gene matches: 4. The CDR3 loop is CAWRAGTGDYGYTF. In DNA, the CDR3 is TGTGCCTGGAGGGCCGGGACAGGGGACTATGGCTACACCTTC.

J is TRBJ1-1 and V is TRBV28; 8 bases align to TRBD1. V trimming: 8 bases; J trimming: 11 bases; junction bases outside the gene matches: 13. CDR1 and CDR2 (germline): MDHEN, SYDVKM. The length of the CDR3 is 13 residues. CDR3 coding DNA: TGTGCCAGCTTACTCGGACAGGGTGGGGTGGCTTTCTTT. It specifies CASLLGQGGVAFF.